This TCR beta chain was identified during a study of blood T cells in healthy people across ages. Overall study results and limits: There were more naive CD4+ cells and higher diversity in long-lived donors than in aged donors.

A J-beta primer mix and a sample-barcoded 5' primer were used in a second PCR of about 7 to 12 cycles. TCRdb called the 5' RACE reads again in MiXCR, with one record for every CDR3 protein. Of over 700,000 distinct CDR3 sequences listed, about 25% were seen once; the top ten hold 9.4%. Investigators took 8.5 to 10 milliliters of peripheral blood from every donor. Trimming removed 0 bases from V and 3 bases from J; junction bases left unmatched: 5. The CDR3 contains 18 residues. Germline CDR1 LGHNA, CDR2 YNFKEQ. This clonotype was observed at least ten times. Its cognate antigen is unknown. These data were likewise used in another study, on T cells of mothers and their children. From that report: Donation came from a few healthy Caucasian mothers together with their six children. Extracted RNA, in its entirety, went into cDNA synthesis at approximately 1.5 ug per 15 ul.

This rearrangement joins TRBV4-2 to TRBJ2-3, with 14 bases that match TRBD2. Sequenced: blood. The TCR comes from a boy younger than 18 in good health. In nucleotides, the CDR3 is TGTGCCAGCAGCCAAGACCCGACTAGCGGGGGGGAGACAGATACGCAGTATTTT. It codes for CASSQDPTSGGETDTQYF.